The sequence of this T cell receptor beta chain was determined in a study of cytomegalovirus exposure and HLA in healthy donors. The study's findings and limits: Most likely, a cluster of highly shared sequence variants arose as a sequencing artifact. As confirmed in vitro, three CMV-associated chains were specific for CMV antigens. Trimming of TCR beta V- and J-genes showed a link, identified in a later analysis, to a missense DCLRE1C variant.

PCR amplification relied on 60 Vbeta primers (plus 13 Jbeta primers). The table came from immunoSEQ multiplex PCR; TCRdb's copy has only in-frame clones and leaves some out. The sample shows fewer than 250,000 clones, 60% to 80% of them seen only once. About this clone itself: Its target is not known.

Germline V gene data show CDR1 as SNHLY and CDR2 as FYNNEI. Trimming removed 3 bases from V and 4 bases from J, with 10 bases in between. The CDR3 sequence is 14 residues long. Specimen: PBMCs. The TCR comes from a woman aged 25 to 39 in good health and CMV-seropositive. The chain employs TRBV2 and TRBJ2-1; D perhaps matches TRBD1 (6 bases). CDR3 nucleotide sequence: TGTGCCAGCAGTGAGGGGCAGGGGTACAATGAGCAGTTCTTC. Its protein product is CASSEGQGYNEQFF. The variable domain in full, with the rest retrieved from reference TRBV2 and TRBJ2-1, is EPEVTQTPSHQVTQMGQEVILRCVPISNHLYFYWYRQILGQKVEFLVSFYNNEISEKSEIFDDQFSVERPDGSNFTLKIRSTKLEDSAMYFCASSEGQGYNEQFFGPGTRLTVL.